This TCR beta chain was sequenced for a study of PD-L1 blockade in urothelial cancer. Overall study: Analyzed time points were 3 weeks (second dose) and 6 weeks after therapy began.

The authors spiked synthetic TCR analog templates into each PCR. The assay was immunoSEQ multiplex PCR, and TCRdb's table has in-frame clones only and misses some. The sample yields under 55,000 clones, about 86% seen once. This CDR3 has 13 residues. V lost 1 base and J lost 5, with 8 bases in between. Germline CDR1 is SGHAT and CDR2 is FQNNGV. Time point specified: pretreatment peripheral blood. Per-patient samples, pretreatment and on-treatment, numbered 1 to 8. This sequence joins TRBV11-2 and TRBJ2-5, with a possible D match to TRBD1 (5 bases). The sample in question was PBMCs, obtained around atezolizumab (anti-PD-L1) treatment. The TCR comes from a man between 70 and 80 years old with urothelial cancer. The CDR3 DNA follows: TGTGCCAGCAGCTTAGTGTCAGGGGAGACCCAGTACTTC. The encoded protein is CASSLVSGETQYF.